This TCR beta chain was identified in a study of blood T cell repertoires in COVID-19. Study context: The United States, Italy and Spain were the sources of the acute and convalescent COVID-19 samples. Sample material is recorded as cDNA or gDNA derived from T cells, B-cell-depleted T cells, or PBMCs.

Original analysis: Reference gene primer amplification gave estimated nucleated cell counts. Repertoires were generated with immunoSEQ multiplex PCR, while TCRdb's copy carries only in-frame clones and drops some. V and J calls and clone size are copied from that table; D and trimming were computed from the DNA. The table has 70,000 or so clones, approximately 86% seen once; the top ten hold more than 5.5%. Between the trimmed V and J ends, which lost 5 bases and 5 bases, there was a span of 12 bases. This CDR3 comprises 13 residues. CDR1 and CDR2 (germline): MNHEY, SVGAGI. Sequencing was performed on peripheral blood. This clonotype originated in a woman aged 45-65 years with acute or convalescent COVID-19. V and J are TRBV6-5 and TRBJ2-5; perhaps TRBD2 as D (5 bases). The CDR3 coding sequence is TGTGCCAGCAGTCCCCGGGGTGGGGAGACCCAGTACTTC. It is translated as CASSPRGGETQYF.